This TCR beta chain was captured by sequencing in a study of T cell repertoires in cytomegalovirus infection. Looking at the study overall: Indicated by public TCR beta signatures were CMV infection and matching HLA type.

V was cut by 6 bases and J by 4 bases, with 18 bases left in between. In germline, CDR1 is MNHEY, CDR2 SMNVEV (reference sequence). The CDR3 consists of 15 residues. MiXCR was run by TCRdb on the reads, yielding one entry per CDR3 protein. The sample includes under 300,000 distinct CDR3 sequences, more than 9% of them seen just once. Findings of the study overall: The ex vivo response showed dominance by HLA-C-restricted CMV-specific TCR beta clonotypes. The cumulative frequency of public TCR beta families distinguished individuals who carried CMV together with the relevant HLA.

In this sample, this clonotype turned up many times. The antigen remains undetermined. The V gene is TRBV27, the J gene TRBJ1-2; D might be TRBD1 (5 bases). The source of this sequence is a human donor in good health (CMV status not recorded). Some clones in this sample may be carry-over from other donors' samples. Material for sequencing was PBMCs. The CDR3 here is CASSYGHGSIYGYTF. The DNA of the CDR3 is TGTGCCAGCAGCTATGGACACGGGTCGATCTATGGCTACACCTTC.